This T cell receptor beta chain was profiled in a study of blood T cells in healthy people across ages. Next came a second PCR, run for roughly 7 to 12 cycles, which used a sample-barcoded 5' primer along with a J-beta primer mix. In TCRdb, the 5' RACE reads were re-called with MiXCR into one record per CDR3 protein. The sample has fewer than 800,000 distinct CDR3 sequences; under 25% are singletons. Roughly 10 milliliters of peripheral blood were drawn from each donor into EDTA-treated tubes. V was clipped by 3 bases and J by 0 bases, with 12 bases between them. The CDR3 is 16 residues long. CDR1 is KGHDR and CDR2 is SFDVKD in the germline V gene. Study-wide results and limits: When set beside aged donors, long-lived donors presented more naive CD4+ cells and higher diversity. Diversity of TCR beta per million T cells declined in a roughly linear way with age.

This clonotype was observed a handful of times. Its target is unknown. The J gene is TRBJ2-3, the V gene TRBV24-1, with D perhaps TRBD2 (6 bases). Input material: blood. The TCR comes from a man between 65 and 85 years old in good health. Written as DNA, the CDR3 is TGTGCCACCAGTGATGTCGGGACTGCTAGCACAGATACGCAGTATTTT. Protein product: CATSDVGTASTDTQYF.